The clone carrying this TCR beta chain was seen many times. Its specificity is unknown. The CDR3 is 15 residues long. V shed 6 bases and J shed 7 bases, with 18 bases lying between them. The data stem from a study of T cells in Graves' hyperthyroidism and ophthalmopathy. General study points: Also found in blood were most expanded thyroid clonotypes above 0.001.

There were TCR beta CDR3 regions amplified from RNA transcripts. During a first-round RT-PCR of the TCR CDR3, the HTBI primer set was used. MiXCR, applied by TCRdb to the multiplex PCR reads, yields one record per CDR3 protein. The sample has 500,000 to 700,000 distinct CDR3 sequences, roughly a sixth seen once; the top ten hold 18%. Every diagnosis used clinical symptoms, serum thyroxine and TRAb, thyroid ultrasound and orbital computed tomography. Roughly 10 ml of fresh peripheral blood supplied the PBMCs. The sample comprised blood. The chain carries TRBV12-3 or TRBV12-4 and TRBJ1-4, with D unresolved. The source of this sequence is a woman under 30 with Graves' hyperthyroidism. CDR3 sequence (DNA): TGTGCCAGCAGCACCGCGGCTAGGGCCAGTGAAAAACTGTTTTTT. As protein: CASSTAARASEKLFF.